One TCR beta chain is described in this entry. The target antigen is unknown. Produced via immunoSEQ multiplex PCR; TCRdb's table is partial and in-frame only. The table records about 51,000 clones, 78% of them present only once. The data belong to a study of PD-1 blockade in mismatch repair-deficient tumors. For the study at large: Enrolled about 2013-2016, patients had progressing, pretreated mismatch repair-deficient cancers of 11 to 13 types. Findings and limits, study-wide: Tumor-resident clones, often absent from pretreatment blood, expanded after pembrolizumab and then contracted.

Every patient had mismatch repair deficiency by PCR or immunohistochemistry. A few pembrolizumab responders had their TCRs sequenced. The CDR3 runs 15 residues. The germline V gene has CDR1 SGHAT and CDR2 FQNNGV. Trimming took off 2 bases at V and 0 bases at J, with 10 bases between the two ends. The chain has TRBV11-2 and TRBJ1-2, with D hard to call. The TCR was taken from an adult with mismatch repair-deficient cancer. The sample consisted of peripheral blood, taken 4 weeks after starting pembrolizumab. The CDR3 DNA sequence: TGTGCCAGCAGCTTATTAGCGGCAGCTAACTATGGCTACACCTTC. This codes for CASSLLAAANYGYTF.